This T cell receptor (beta chain) comes out of a study of long-term antiretroviral therapy in people with HIV. The study's findings and limits: Specimens of blood were obtained during 2004 to 2017, possibly under older ART regimens. In HIV, the repertoires covered a tighter span of CDR3 lengths than in controls.

Remarks on this clone: Its cognate antigen is unknown.

Researchers report immunoSEQ v3.0 was run at survey level. Some clones are missing from TCRdb's copy, which holds only in-frame ones; the method was immunoSEQ multiplex PCR. The sample shows tens of thousands of clones, roughly four fifths of them seen only once. This CDR3 is 15 amino acids long. The V end was cut by 0 bases, the J end by 10 bases, with 15 bases between. The V gene's germline CDR1 is SGHAT and CDR2 FQNNGV. The chain carries TRBV11-2 and TRBJ1-4, with TRBD1 as a possible D gene (6 bases). The material sequenced was unsorted PBMCs, taken 0.6 years after starting antiretroviral therapy. The TCR was taken from a man aged 18 to 35 with HIV. The CDR3 loop reads CASSLEDSPRPKLFF. The CDR3 DNA follows: TGTGCCAGCAGCTTAGAGGACAGCCCGCGTCCAAAACTGTTTTTT.